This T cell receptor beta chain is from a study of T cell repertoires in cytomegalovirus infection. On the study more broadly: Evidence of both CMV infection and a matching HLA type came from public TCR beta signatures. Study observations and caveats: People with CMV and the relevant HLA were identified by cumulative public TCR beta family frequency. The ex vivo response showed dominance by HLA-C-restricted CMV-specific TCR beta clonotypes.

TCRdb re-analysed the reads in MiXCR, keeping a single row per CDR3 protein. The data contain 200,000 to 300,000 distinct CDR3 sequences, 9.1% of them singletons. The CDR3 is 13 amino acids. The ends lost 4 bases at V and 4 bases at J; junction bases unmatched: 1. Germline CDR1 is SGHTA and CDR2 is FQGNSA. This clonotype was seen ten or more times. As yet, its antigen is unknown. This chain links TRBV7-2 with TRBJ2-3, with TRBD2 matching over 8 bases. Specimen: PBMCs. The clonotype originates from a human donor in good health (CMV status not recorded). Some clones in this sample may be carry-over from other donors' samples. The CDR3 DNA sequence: TGTGCCAGCAGCTATAGCGGGGCAGATACGCAGTATTTT. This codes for CASSYSGADTQYF. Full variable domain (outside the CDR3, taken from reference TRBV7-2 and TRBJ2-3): GAGVSQSPSNKVTEKGKDVELRCDPISGHTALYWYRQSLGQGLEFLIYFQGNSAPDKSGLPSDRFSAERTGGSVSTLTIQRTQQEDSAVYLCASSYSGADTQYFGPGTRLTVL.